These T cell receptor beta chains were read from a single sample in a study of blood T cell repertoires in COVID-19. Sequenced by immunoSEQ multiplex PCR; TCRdb stores in-frame clones only, minus some. The table records roughly 130,000 clones, around 80% of them present only once. Material for sequencing was peripheral blood. The receptors derive from a man in his 70s with acute or convalescent COVID-19. Both conserved end residues are trimmed from each CDR3. A D gene is named only where the DNA matches it firmly.

D gene: TRBD2
J gene: TRBJ2-3
V gene: TRBV4-2
CDR3 protein: ASSQEATAGLAGTDTQY

D gene: TRBD1
J gene: TRBJ1-1
V gene: TRBV5-1
CDR3 protein: ASSHPDREVEAF

D gene: -
J gene: TRBJ2-6
V gene: TRBV19
CDR3 protein: ASSIDGATGANVLT

D gene: TRBD1
J gene: TRBJ1-6
V gene: TRBV14
CDR3 protein: ASSTRRDRASPLH

D gene: -
J gene: TRBJ1-6
V gene: TRBV7-6
CDR3 protein: ASSPEGNSPLH

D gene: TRBD2
J gene: TRBJ2-2
V gene: TRBV6-2/TRBV6-3
CDR3 protein: ASSLLTSWTGELF

D gene: -
J gene: TRBJ2-3
V gene: TRBV19
CDR3 protein: ATEGRTDTQY

D gene: TRBD1
J gene: TRBJ1-2
V gene: TRBV11-2
CDR3 protein: ASRPGLGQGHGYT

D gene: -
J gene: TRBJ2-1
V gene: TRBV11-2
CDR3 protein: ASSPWTGNTNNEQF

D gene: -
J gene: TRBJ2-5
V gene: TRBV7-2
CDR3 protein: ASSLAWSVRVPETQY

D gene: TRBD1
J gene: TRBJ1-6
V gene: TRBV7-9
CDR3 protein: ASSLALQGASYNSPLH

D gene: -
J gene: TRBJ2-5
V gene: TRBV12-3/TRBV12-4
CDR3 protein: ASSSGVQETQY

D gene: TRBD1
J gene: TRBJ2-3
V gene: TRBV5-1
CDR3 protein: ASSLAGQGGDTQY

D gene: -
J gene: TRBJ1-1
V gene: TRBV11-2
CDR3 protein: ASSLGQFSNTEAF

D gene: TRBD2
J gene: TRBJ2-3
V gene: TRBV5-6
CDR3 protein: ASSLRGVDTQY

D gene: TRBD1
J gene: TRBJ1-2
V gene: TRBV28
CDR3 protein: ASSLPTGVNYGYT

D gene: -
J gene: TRBJ2-7
V gene: TRBV7-6
CDR3 protein: ASSPQQGGEQY

D gene: -
J gene: TRBJ2-7
V gene: TRBV5-4
CDR3 protein: ASSQTGSYEQY

D gene: -
J gene: TRBJ2-1
V gene: TRBV6-5
CDR3 protein: ASSYSPTVPNEQF

D gene: TRBD2
J gene: TRBJ2-3
V gene: TRBV3-1/TRBV3-2
CDR3 protein: ASSRYSGGTTDTQY

D gene: TRBD2
J gene: TRBJ2-7
V gene: TRBV6-5
CDR3 protein: ASSLAGGYEQY

D gene: -
J gene: TRBJ2-7
V gene: TRBV5-4
CDR3 protein: ASSSQGRTYEQY

D gene: -
J gene: TRBJ1-1
V gene: TRBV29-1
CDR3 protein: SGHGVNTEAF

D gene: -
J gene: TRBJ1-1
V gene: TRBV3-1/TRBV3-2
CDR3 protein: ASSHVGDSEAF

D gene: TRBD1
J gene: TRBJ1-1
V gene: TRBV5-6
CDR3 protein: ASSLQGFSAF

D gene: TRBD1
J gene: TRBJ2-7
V gene: TRBV2
CDR3 protein: ASSAGQGLGEQY

D gene: -
J gene: TRBJ1-2
V gene: TRBV10-3
CDR3 protein: AISDALTDYGYT